This is a list of T cell receptor beta chains from one sample in a study of T-cell memory formation after mild COVID-19. Via MiXCR, TCRdb re-called the 5' RACE reads, giving one row per CDR3 protein. Here the sample spans around 53,000 distinct CDR3 sequences, 10% to 15% being singletons. Sequences were obtained from PBMCs or a T cell subset sorted from them (not recorded which). The receptors were gathered from a man aged 18 to 30 who had mild COVID-19 (a few samples of this study predate the infection). Cell type and time point are not known. Each CDR3 is given with its conserved first and last residue. The D gene is left open where the match is weak. Size is stated for part of the rows, as once, few or many counts, or as a class when the clone is expanded.

v_gene	abundance	d_gene	j_gene	CDR3aa	CDR3nt
TRBV20-1	few	NA	TRBJ1-4	CSARDATNEKLFF	TGCAGTGCTAGAGATGCAACTAATGAAAAACTGTTTTTT
TRBV11-3	many	TRBD2	TRBJ2-1	CASSLVGGGAGNEQFF	TGTGCCAGCAGCTTAGTCGGCGGGGGGGCCGGCAATGAGCAGTTCTTC
TRBV9	few	NA	TRBJ1-6	CASSDRDGDSPLHF	TGTGCCAGCAGCGACCGGGACGGAGATTCACCCCTCCACTTT
TRBV5-1	NA	NA	TRBJ2-6	CASTPAVLAGANVLTF	TGCGCCAGCACCCCCGCCGTGTTGGCTGGGGCCAACGTCCTGACTTTC
TRBV10-3	NA	TRBD1	TRBJ1-2	CAITADRTYGGYTF	TGTGCCATCACTGCGGACAGGACCTATGGTGGCTACACCTTC
TRBV29-1	NA	NA	TRBJ1-1	CSVEDYRSAEAFF	TGCAGCGTTGAAGACTACAGGAGCGCTGAAGCTTTCTTT
TRBV19	NA	NA	TRBJ1-2	CASMSFRGGYTF	TGTGCCAGTATGTCGTTTCGAGGGGGCTACACCTTC
TRBV6-6	few	NA	TRBJ2-4	CASSYPPGRVAKNIQYF	TGTGCCAGCAGTTACCCCCCCGGACGAGTAGCCAAAAACATTCAGTACTTC
TRBV30	many	NA	TRBJ2-3	CAWSGAGGFADTQYF	TGTGCCTGGAGTGGCGCAGGGGGGTTCGCAGATACGCAGTATTTT
TRBV6-2/TRBV6-3	few	NA	TRBJ2-5	CASRQKTAGTPQETQYF	TGTGCCAGCAGACAAAAAACGGCCGGGACGCCTCAAGAGACCCAGTACTTC
TRBV3-1	many	TRBD2	TRBJ2-3	CASSQDPGGARNTQYF	TGTGCCAGCAGCCAAGATCCCGGGGGGGCCCGCAATACGCAGTATTTT
TRBV7-3	few	NA	TRBJ2-3	CASSLSRATDTQYF	TGTGCCAGCAGCTTAAGCAGGGCCACAGATACGCAGTATTTT
TRBV11-2	many	NA	TRBJ2-3	CASSRGADTLTDTQYF	TGTGCCAGCAGCCGAGGGGCGGATACTCTCACAGATACGCAGTATTTT
TRBV10-3	many	NA	TRBJ2-2	CAISEYPPNTGELFF	TGTGCCATCAGTGAGTACCCGCCGAACACCGGGGAGCTGTTTTTT
TRBV15	NA	NA	TRBJ2-3	CATSSRVSTADTQYF	TGTGCCACCAGCAGTCGAGTTAGCACCGCAGATACGCAGTATTTT
TRBV6-6	NA	TRBD1	TRBJ1-2	CASSPQGGYGYTF	TGTGCCAGCAGTCCGCAGGGGGGCTATGGCTACACCTTC
TRBV7-9	few	NA	TRBJ1-6	CASSSTDSSSPLHF	TGTGCCAGCAGCTCCACAGACAGCAGTTCACCCCTCCACTTT
TRBV6-2/TRBV6-3	many	NA	TRBJ2-3	CASGYGQTSTDTQYF	TGTGCCAGCGGCTACGGCCAAACAAGCACAGATACGCAGTATTTT
TRBV6-2/TRBV6-3	NA	NA	TRBJ1-5	CASSYSIAPGRNQPQHF	TGTGCCAGCAGTTACTCTATCGCCCCAGGCCGGAATCAGCCCCAGCATTTT
TRBV10-2	few	NA	TRBJ1-2	CASSPQGGDGYTF	TGCGCCAGCAGTCCACAGGGTGGAGATGGCTACACCTTC
TRBV6-1	few	NA	TRBJ1-4	CASSKRATNEKLFF	TGTGCCAGCAGCAAGAGGGCAACTAATGAAAAACTGTTTTTT
TRBV7-8	many	NA	TRBJ2-3	CASSRDASTDTQYF	TGTGCCAGCAGCCGGGACGCTAGCACAGATACGCAGTATTTT
TRBV7-8	many	NA	TRBJ2-7	CASSPEDRAYEQYF	TGTGCCAGCAGCCCGGAAGACAGAGCCTACGAGCAGTACTTC
TRBV21-1	NA	NA	TRBJ2-5	CASSKPQGARETQYF	TGTGCCAGCAGCAAACCCCAGGGGGCGCGGGAGACCCAGTACTTC
TRBV5-1	medium-sized	NA	TRBJ2-2	CASSLDHTGELFF	TGCGCCAGCAGCTTGGACCACACCGGGGAGCTGTTTTTT
TRBV29-1	NA	NA	TRBJ1-1	CSVGKGGTEAFF	TGCAGCGTTGGAAAGGGGGGCACTGAAGCTTTCTTT
TRBV7-9	few	NA	TRBJ1-5	CASSPEGPPQPQHF	TGTGCCAGCAGCCCCGAGGGACCACCCCAGCCCCAGCATTTT
TRBV7-3	NA	NA	TRBJ2-3	CASSSVGADTQYF	TGTGCCAGCAGCTCGGTAGGGGCAGATACGCAGTATTTT
TRBV29-1	medium-sized	NA	TRBJ2-2	CSVEVTAGELFF	TGCAGCGTGGAGGTGACAGCCGGGGAGCTGTTTTTT
TRBV4-2	few	NA	TRBJ2-5	CASSQDPGSKETQYF	TGTGCCAGCAGCCAAGATCCCGGGTCTAAAGAGACCCAGTACTTC
TRBV7-8	many	NA	TRBJ1-1	CASSLAGLNTEAFF	TGTGCCAGCAGCTTAGCGGGCCTGAACACTGAAGCTTTCTTT
TRBV6-5	few	TRBD2	TRBJ2-1	CASSSVAGGYNEQFF	TGTGCCAGCAGTTCAGTAGCGGGGGGCTACAATGAGCAGTTCTTC
TRBV7-3	NA	NA	TRBJ1-1	CASSLIGGNTEAFF	TGTGCCAGCAGCCTCATCGGAGGGAACACTGAAGCTTTCTTT
TRBV11-2	few	NA	TRBJ2-1	CASSLYQGIYNEQFF	TGTGCCAGCAGCTTATACCAGGGGATATACAATGAGCAGTTCTTC
TRBV7-2	many	NA	TRBJ2-3	CASSPGTGDTQYF	TGTGCCAGCAGCCCCGGAACCGGGGATACGCAGTATTTT
TRBV7-9	few	NA	TRBJ1-1	CASSVDRSTEAFF	TGTGCCAGCAGCGTCGACCGCAGCACTGAAGCTTTCTTT
TRBV5-1	many	NA	TRBJ2-7	CASSLEAGVYEQYF	TGCGCCAGCAGCTTGGAGGCAGGGGTCTACGAGCAGTACTTC
TRBV4-1	few	NA	TRBJ1-5	CASSQAREPGNQPQHF	TGCGCCAGCAGCCAAGCCAGGGAGCCCGGCAATCAGCCCCAGCATTTT
TRBV7-2	many	NA	TRBJ2-3	CASSLAPQRGRDTQYF	TGTGCCAGCAGCTTAGCGCCCCAGAGGGGCAGAGATACGCAGTATTTT
TRBV4-1	NA	TRBD2	TRBJ2-7	CASSPGLAGAYEQYF	TGCGCCAGCAGCCCGGGACTAGCGGGAGCCTACGAGCAGTACTTC
TRBV7-2	many	NA	TRBJ1-5	CASSLRGNQPQHF	TGTGCCAGCAGCTTAAGGGGCAATCAGCCCCAGCATTTT
TRBV20-1	many	NA	TRBJ2-2	CSVGGGGRRELFF	TGCAGTGTAGGGGGGGGTGGCCGTCGGGAGCTGTTTTTT
TRBV12-3/TRBV12-4	NA	NA	TRBJ2-5	CASTFGSLQETQYF	TGTGCCAGCACCTTCGGCAGTCTACAAGAGACCCAGTACTTC
TRBV2	NA	NA	TRBJ1-6	CASSGRQENSPLHF	TGTGCCAGCAGTGGACGACAGGAAAATTCACCCCTCCACTTT
TRBV7-2	NA	NA	TRBJ1-2	CASRLIANYGYTF	TGTGCCAGCAGGTTGATAGCTAACTATGGCTACACCTTC
TRBV5-1	few	TRBD1	TRBJ1-2	CASSLGQGADGYTF	TGCGCCAGCAGCTTGGGACAGGGGGCGGATGGCTACACCTTC
TRBV20-1	many	NA	TRBJ1-1	CSARVVDTYTEAFF	TGCAGTGCTAGAGTGGTCGACACCTACACTGAAGCTTTCTTT
TRBV29-1	few	NA	TRBJ1-1	CSVEFSQGYEAFF	TGCAGCGTTGAATTTTCACAGGGATATGAAGCTTTCTTT
TRBV6-2/TRBV6-3	many	NA	TRBJ2-1	CASSYSGYNEQFF	TGTGCCAGCAGTTACTCTGGATACAATGAGCAGTTCTTC
TRBV4-3	NA	NA	TRBJ2-3	CASSQDRQATQYF	TGCGCCAGCAGCCAAGACCGGCAGGCCACGCAGTATTTT
TRBV20-1	many	TRBD2	TRBJ2-3	CSARFGGGGTDTQYF	TGCAGTGCTAGGTTCGGCGGGGGAGGCACAGATACGCAGTATTTT
TRBV5-1	many	NA	TRBJ2-1	CASSAKGNYNEQFF	TGCGCCAGCAGCGCAAAGGGGAACTACAATGAGCAGTTCTTC
TRBV10-3	NA	TRBD1	TRBJ1-3	CATQTWTGLSGNTIYF	TGTGCCACCCAAACTTGGACAGGTCTCTCTGGAAACACCATATATTTT
TRBV12-3/TRBV12-4	few	TRBD1	TRBJ1-1	CASSRQGSIWTEAFF	TGTGCCAGCAGCAGACAGGGGAGTATCTGGACTGAAGCTTTCTTT
TRBV12-3/TRBV12-4	few	NA	TRBJ1-1	CASKRETEAFF	TGTGCCAGCAAGCGGGAAACTGAAGCTTTCTTT